A selection of T cell receptor beta chains follows, all from one sample in a study of vaccination and CD4 T cells after COVID-19. These receptors' targets are unknown. TCRdb re-analysed the PCR reads in MiXCR, keeping a single row per CDR3 protein. The sample lists under 25,000 distinct CDR3 sequences; around 66% were seen once. The sequenced sample was CD4+ T cells from blood, cultured in vitro. These receptors were taken from a human donor who had recovered from COVID-19. Each CDR3 is given with its conserved first and last residue. D genes are given only for firm matches. Expanded clones get a size class; other rows say once, few or many, or leave the size out.

d_gene,j_gene,abundance,v_gene,CDR3aa,CDR3nt
TRBD2,TRBJ2-3,once,TRBV19,CASSDGGSTDTQYF,TGTGCCAGTAGTGACGGGGGGAGCACAGATACGCAGTATTTT
-,TRBJ2-3,-,TRBV7-3,CASSLTGRTDTQYF,TGTGCCAGCAGCTTGACCGGGAGAACAGATACGCAGTATTTT
-,TRBJ1-5,-,TRBV30,CAWSFGNQPQHF,TGTGCCTGGAGTTTTGGCAATCAGCCCCAGCATTTT
-,TRBJ2-3,-,TRBV7-9,CASSFGARAGTTDTQYF,TGTGCCAGCAGTTTTGGGGCACGGGCAGGCACCACAGATACGCAGTATTTT
-,TRBJ1-2,few,TRBV20-1,CSARPAYGYTF,TGCAGTGCTAGGCCAGCCTATGGCTACACCTTC
-,TRBJ1-1,-,TRBV27,CASSSRLPGHRGGTFF,TGTGCCAGCAGTTCTAGGCTACCGGGACACCGGGGAGGGACTTTCTTT
-,TRBJ2-3,-,TRBV7-2,CASSLALGSFTDTQYF,TGTGCCAGCAGCTTAGCGTTGGGGAGCTTCACAGATACGCAGTATTTT
TRBD2,TRBJ2-7,-,TRBV20-1,CSANGLAGVGRRESEQYF,TGCAGTGCTAACGGACTAGCGGGAGTGGGTAGGCGGGAAAGCGAGCAGTACTTC
-,TRBJ2-7,few,TRBV30,CAWSVQGSLYEQYF,TGTGCCTGGAGTGTCCAAGGAAGTTTATACGAGCAGTACTTC
TRBD2,TRBJ2-1,few,TRBV10-1,CASKGSLAGKFSYNEQFF,TGCGCCAGCAAGGGAAGTCTAGCGGGTAAGTTCTCCTACAATGAGCAGTTCTTC
-,TRBJ2-3,-,TRBV27,CASSQDPGLWGADTQYF,TGTGCCAGCAGCCAAGACCCGGGACTTTGGGGGGCCGATACGCAGTATTTT
TRBD2,TRBJ2-7,-,TRBV28,CASSFPPWGLAEGSSYEQYF,TGTGCCAGCAGTTTCCCCCCTTGGGGACTAGCGGAGGGGAGCTCCTACGAGCAGTACTTC
TRBD1,TRBJ1-1,-,TRBV19,CASSIDRVTEAFF,TGTGCCAGTAGTATTGACAGGGTCACTGAAGCTTTCTTT
-,TRBJ1-5,-,TRBV20-1,CSARRVIPNQPQHF,TGCAGTGCTAGGAGGGTGATTCCCAATCAGCCCCAGCATTTT
-,TRBJ2-7,-,TRBV21-1,CASSLPRGTRDYEQYF,TGTGCCAGCAGCCTCCCGAGGGGGACTAGGGACTACGAGCAGTACTTC
TRBD2,TRBJ2-7,-,TRBV27,CASSFSGGSYEQYF,TGTGCCAGCAGTTTCTCGGGAGGGTCCTACGAGCAGTACTTC
-,TRBJ1-5,-,TRBV20-1,CSAHTTVLNQPQHF,TGCAGTGCCCACACGACGGTTTTAAATCAGCCCCAGCATTTT
-,TRBJ1-1,-,TRBV7-6,CASSLASGSTEAFF,TGTGCCAGCAGCTTAGCATCGGGATCCACTGAAGCTTTCTTT
-,TRBJ1-2,-,TRBV7-2,CASSLFRGGDGYTF,TGTGCCAGCAGCCTCTTTCGGGGGGGTGATGGCTACACCTTC
-,TRBJ2-2,few,TRBV6-1,CASRRRGTGELFF,TGTGCCTCCCGGCGGAGGGGCACCGGGGAGCTGTTTTTT
-,TRBJ1-1,-,TRBV29-1,CSVADRRNAEAFF,TGCAGCGTAGCAGACAGACGGAACGCTGAAGCTTTCTTT
TRBD1,TRBJ1-5,-,TRBV27,CASKNGQAHNQPQHF,TGTGCCAGCAAAAACGGACAGGCCCATAATCAGCCCCAGCATTTT
TRBD1,TRBJ1-2,-,TRBV20-1,CSAEDRVNYGYTF,TGCAGTGCTGAGGACAGGGTCAACTATGGCTACACCTTC
-,TRBJ2-1,-,TRBV6-5,CASSYDSRSYNEQFF,TGTGCCAGCAGTTATGACAGCCGCTCCTACAATGAGCAGTTCTTC
-,TRBJ1-6,-,TRBV5-5,CASSIESGSPLHF,TGTGCCAGCAGTATTGAGTCGGGATCACCCCTCCACTTT
TRBD1,TRBJ2-7,-,TRBV6-2/TRBV6-3,CASSFPVLSLNRGLDEQYF,TGTGCCAGCAGTTTCCCGGTACTGAGCCTTAACAGGGGGCTCGACGAGCAGTACTTC
TRBD2,TRBJ2-7,few,TRBV7-3,CASSLTAGEGYEQYF,TGTGCCAGCAGCTTAACAGCGGGAGAGGGCTACGAGCAGTACTTC
-,TRBJ1-4,-,TRBV7-2,CASSSRRGTNEKLFF,TGTGCCAGCAGCTCCAGGAGGGGGACTAATGAAAAACTGTTTTTT
-,TRBJ1-5,-,TRBV6-2/TRBV6-3,CASRGEIGPPTNQPQHF,TGTGCCAGCAGGGGGGAGATCGGGCCCCCTACCAATCAGCCCCAGCATTTT
-,TRBJ1-5,-,TRBV15,CATSGGLPNNQPQHF,TGTGCCACCAGCGGGGGACTGCCAAACAATCAGCCCCAGCATTTT
TRBD1,TRBJ1-3,-,TRBV6-5,CASSYSNRGVSGNTIYF,TGTGCCAGCAGTTACTCGAACAGGGGAGTTTCTGGAAACACCATATATTTT
-,TRBJ2-1,-,TRBV21-1,CASSKVRRTGYLDEQFF,TGTGCCAGCAGCAAAGTAAGACGTACAGGGTACCTAGATGAGCAGTTCTTC
TRBD1,TRBJ1-2,few,TRBV6-5,CASSYDGGQKNGYTF,TGTGCCAGCAGTTACGATGGGGGACAGAAGAATGGCTACACCTTC
-,TRBJ1-5,-,TRBV5-1,CASSLEGYSNQPQHF,TGCGCCAGCAGCTTGGAGGGTTATAGCAATCAGCCCCAGCATTTT
TRBD1,TRBJ1-1,few,TRBV7-2,CASSLVGQGMGNTEAFF,TGTGCCAGCAGCTTAGTCGGACAGGGAATGGGGAACACTGAAGCTTTCTTT
TRBD2,TRBJ2-4,-,TRBV20-1,CSARDLKVGGGLVKNIQYF,TGCAGTGCTAGAGATTTGAAGGTTGGGGGAGGGCTCGTCAAAAACATTCAGTACTTC
-,TRBJ2-7,-,TRBV7-2,CASSSYLTDFWYF,TGTGCCAGCAGCTCTTACCTGACTGACTTTTGGTACTTC
-,TRBJ1-1,-,TRBV7-2,CASSSRTDEAFF,TGTGCCAGCAGCTCACGGACGGATGAAGCTTTCTTT
-,TRBJ2-7,-,TRBV28,CASSTSGEGYEQYF,TGTGCCAGCAGCACGTCGGGTGAGGGCTACGAGCAGTACTTC
TRBD2,TRBJ2-3,-,TRBV7-9,CASSLGGGGASTDTQYF,TGTGCCAGCAGCTTGGGGGGCGGGGGGGCTAGCACAGATACGCAGTATTTT
-,TRBJ2-7,-,TRBV11-2,CASSLQLPGEQYF,TGTGCCAGCAGCTTACAGTTGCCAGGGGAGCAGTACTTC
-,TRBJ1-5,once,TRBV6-2/TRBV6-3,CASSVYNQPQHF,TGTGCCAGCAGTGTATACAATCAGCCCCAGCATTTT
TRBD1,TRBJ1-5,-,TRBV20-1,CSARSFGQGGNQPQHF,TGCAGTGCTAGAAGTTTCGGACAGGGGGGCAATCAGCCCCAGCATTTT
-,TRBJ2-3,few,TRBV11-2,CASSLVGPRSDTQYF,TGTGCCAGCAGCTTAGTCGGGCCCCGGTCGGATACGCAGTATTTT
-,TRBJ2-7,-,TRBV28,CASTSLSVTGQGGWDEQYF,TGTGCCAGCACCTCGCTTTCGGTGACAGGGCAGGGAGGTTGGGACGAGCAGTACTTC
-,TRBJ2-7,-,TRBV30,CAWGRDGYEQYF,TGTGCCTGGGGAAGGGACGGCTACGAGCAGTACTTC
-,TRBJ2-7,-,TRBV14,CASRGLTYEQYF,TGTGCCAGCAGGGGACTTACCTACGAGCAGTACTTC
-,TRBJ1-6,few,TRBV12-3/TRBV12-4,CASSLGDIGPGSPLHF,TGTGCCAGCAGTTTAGGGGACATTGGCCCTGGTTCACCCCTCCACTTT
-,TRBJ1-5,few,TRBV7-2,CASSLERGNQPQHF,TGTGCCAGCAGCTTAGAGAGGGGCAATCAGCCCCAGCATTTT